This passage covers 8 T cell receptor beta chains from one sample sequenced in a study of tumor-infiltrating lymphocytes in primary liver carcinoma. Starting material of 450 to 500 ng total RNA yielded TCR beta cDNA via a constant-region primer. Libraries of TCR beta came from three nested multiplex PCR rounds with slightly modified ARM-PCR. Rounds one and two of PCR, each of about 10 cycles, were primed with TRBV1-TRBV30 forward primers and a C-beta reverse primer. Each CDR3 protein is one row after TCRdb ran MiXCR on the multiplex PCR reads. The table includes some 180,000 distinct CDR3 sequences, less than 65% detected once. Unsorted whole blood supplied the blood RNA, and germline DNA was isolated too. Sample: peripheral blood. Receptors were obtained from a man aged 35 to 55 with primary liver carcinoma and hepatitis B virus infection.

The rearrangement uses TRBV5-4 and TRBJ2-3; 9 nucleotides align to TRBD2. There are 14 residues in the CDR3. The germline V gene has CDR1 SGHNT and CDR2 YYREEE (reference sequence). V trimming: 4 bases; J trimming: 5 bases; junction bases outside the gene matches: 5. The CDR3 here is CASSRSTSGDTQYF. As DNA, the CDR3 is TGTGCCAGCAGCCGATCGACTAGCGGAGATACGCAGTATTTT. Using reference TRBV5-4 and TRBJ2-3 for the parts outside the CDR3, the full variable domain is ETGVTQSPTHLIKTRGQQVTLRCSSQSGHNTVSWYQQALGQGPQFIFQYYREEENGRGNFPPRFSGLQFPNYSSELNVNALELDDSALYLCASSRSTSGDTQYFGPGTRLTVL.

The chain joins TRBV11-1 to TRBJ2-1, with TRBD2 as a possible D gene (5 bases). V was clipped by 4 bases and J by 3 bases, with 19 bases between them. The germline CDR1 and CDR2 sequences are SGHAT and FQDESV (reference sequence). This CDR3 spans 17 amino acids. The DNA for the CDR3 is TGTGCCAGCAGCTCTCTAGACGGACTTTTTCTCTACAATGAGCAGTTCTTC. Encoded protein: CASSSLDGLFLYNEQFF.

The chain links TRBV28 to TRBJ1-1; D gene uncertain. V was pared by 8 bases and J by 1 base, with 14 bases between. From germline, CDR1 is MDHEN and CDR2 SYDVKM. The length of the CDR3 is 14 residues. The DNA for the CDR3 is TGTGCCAGCGGTCAGTGGATCGAGAACACTGAAGCTTTCTTT. Residues: CASGQWIENTEAFF. The whole variable domain, filled in from reference TRBV28 and TRBJ1-1, reads DVKVTQSSRYLVKRTGEKVFLECVQDMDHENMFWYRQDPGLGLRLIYFSYDVKMKEKGDIPEGYSVSREKKERFSLILESASTNQTSMYLCASGQWIENTEAFFGQGTRLTVV.

This clonotype was observed a few times. The chain carries TRBV6-2 or TRBV6-3 and TRBJ2-3, with 14 bases lining up with TRBD2. Trimming removed 5 bases from V and 5 bases from J; junction bases left unmatched: 15. Germline loops: CDR1 MNHEY, CDR2 SVGEGT. CDR3 length equals 19 residues. This CDR3 reads CASSLSTSGRAFDVDTQYF. The CDR3 DNA sequence: TGTGCCAGCAGTCTCTCGACTAGCGGGAGGGCCTTTGATGTAGATACGCAGTATTTT.

The chain recombines TRBV12-3 or TRBV12-4 with TRBJ2-2; 8 bases agree with TRBD1. This CDR3 is built from 15 residues. V shed 3 bases, J shed 7 bases, and the junction held 7 bases outside the gene matches. The CDR3 region is CASSLGRGPIGELFF. In nucleotides, the CDR3 is TGTGCCAGCAGTTTGGGCAGGGGGCCGATCGGGGAGCTGTTTTTT.

Regarding this clonotype: The junction departs from germline at one end; a sequencing error may be responsible. The rearrangement uses TRBV11-2 and TRBJ2-1, with D perhaps given as TRBD1 or TRBD2 (5 bases each). CDR1 SGHAT and CDR2 FQNNGV come from the germline V gene. The CDR3 length is 13 residues. In DNA, the CDR3 is TGTGCCAGTAGCTCCCCAGGGAGCGATGAGCAGTTCTTC. It translates to CASSSPGSDEQFF.

Note on this clonotype: Since the CDR3 does not end with the conserved phenylalanine or tryptophan, this likely comes from a read error. V and J are TRBV11-2 and TRBJ2-1; D not certain. Germline V gene data show CDR1 as SGHAT and CDR2 as FQNNGV. The length of the CDR3 is 14 residues. Trimming removed 5 bases at V and 0 bases at J, with 8 bases between. Here the CDR3 reads CASSNSFSYNEQFS. The CDR3 DNA sequence: TGTGCCAGCAGCAACTCGTTCTCCTACAATGAGCAGTTCTCC.

The table lists this clonotype with a few counts. The chain has TRBV6-5 and TRBJ2-5; the match to TRBD2 covers 10 bases. CDR1 is MNHEY, CDR2 SVGAGI, per germline. The CDR3 is 15 residues long. V lost 2 bases, J lost 5 bases, and 5 bases stayed unmatched. CDR3 in DNA: TGTGCCAGCAGTTACCAGGCTAGCGGGAGTGAGACCCAGTACTTC. Amino acid sequence: CASSYQASGSETQYF.